The sequence of this T cell receptor beta chain was determined in a study of quantifying T cell responses using KT2 cells. Looking at the study overall: Reverse transcription used primers in the TCR alpha and beta constant regions. The T4 ligation step was estimated to exceed 8.5% efficiency under optimum conditions. A predetermined fluorescence threshold ended the second PCR, run as a qPCR.

The sample holds a few counts of this clonotype. Its specificity is unknown. General study points: Even the lowest spike-in, about one KT2 cell per 100,000 PBMC, yielded detectable KT2 sequences.

Each cDNA got a UMI-containing oligo ligated at its 3' end. An equimolar mix of RC1.1 and RC1.2 primed the beta chain across TRBC1 and TRBC2. TCRdb itself ran the UMI-ligation and nested PCR reads through MiXCR, one entry per CDR3 protein. This sample yields about 53,000 distinct CDR3 sequences, of which more than 9% are seen a single time; 9.4% belongs to the top ten. KT2, a clone with a known TCR, was spiked into unfractionated PBMC. This CDR3 is built from 17 residues. Deletions cut 4 bases from V and 8 bases from J, with 27 bases between. Germline CDR1 is SQVTM and CDR2 is ANQGSEA. This sequence originates from a human donor. This rearrangement joins TRBV29-1 to TRBJ2-1, with D possibly TRBD2 on 6 matching bases. Sequencing input: PBMCs spiked with cells of the T cell clone KT2. The CDR3 sequence is CSVGRGLSPSEEDEQFF. The CDR3 DNA reads as TGCAGCGTTGGGAGGGGACTGTCCCCGTCTGAGGAGGATGAGCAGTTCTTC.